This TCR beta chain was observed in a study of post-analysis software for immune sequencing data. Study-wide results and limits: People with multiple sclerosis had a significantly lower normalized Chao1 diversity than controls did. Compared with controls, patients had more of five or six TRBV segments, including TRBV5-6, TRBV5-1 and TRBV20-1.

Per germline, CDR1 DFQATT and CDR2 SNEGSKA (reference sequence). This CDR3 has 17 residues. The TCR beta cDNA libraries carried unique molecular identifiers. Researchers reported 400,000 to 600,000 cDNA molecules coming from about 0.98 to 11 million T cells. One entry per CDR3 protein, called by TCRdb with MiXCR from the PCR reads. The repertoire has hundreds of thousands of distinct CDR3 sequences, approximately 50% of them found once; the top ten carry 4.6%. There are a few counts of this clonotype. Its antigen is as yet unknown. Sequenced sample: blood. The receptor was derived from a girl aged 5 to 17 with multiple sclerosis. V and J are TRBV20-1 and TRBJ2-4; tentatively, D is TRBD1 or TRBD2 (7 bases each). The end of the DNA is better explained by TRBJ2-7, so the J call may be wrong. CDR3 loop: CSARNQGGLAGLYEQYF. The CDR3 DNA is TGCAGTGCTAGAAACCAGGGGGGGCTGGCGGGGCTTTACGAGCAGTACTTC.